What follows describes a single T cell receptor beta chain. What it binds is unknown. The germline gives CDR1 MNHEY, CDR2 SMNVEV (reference sequence). V shed 6 bases and J 5 bases; nucleotides not matched to a gene: 11. The CDR3 extends over 16 amino acids. This record belongs to a study of immune cell composition in non-small cell lung cancer. Findings and caveats of the study: Lung adenocarcinomas had lower top 10 clone scores and clonality than squamous tumours. TIL tumour reactivity correlated with maximal tumour-associated clone frequency in adenocarcinoma.

Template was genomic DNA from frozen, unsorted single-cell suspensions. Clones were read by immunoSEQ multiplex PCR, and TCRdb kept only the in-frame ones, dropping some. The data hold around 3,000 clones, with 60% to 75% observed a single time. The sequenced material came from lung tumor tissue. This sequence originates from a human donor with non-small cell lung cancer. This chain joins TRBV27 and TRBJ2-7, with 12 bases lining up with TRBD2. The CDR3 loop reads CASSHSTSGGIHEQYF. The CDR3, as DNA: TGTGCCAGCAGCCATTCTACTAGCGGGGGGATCCACGAGCAGTACTTC.